Each of the 2 T cell receptor beta chains below was sequenced from the same sample in a study of T cell changes during pregnancy in multiple sclerosis. Clones were sequenced by immunoSEQ multiplex PCR, and TCRdb holds only the in-frame ones, with some missing. Of approximately 41,000 clones in the sample, roughly 93% were seen once. Sequencing was carried out using PBMCs (not recorded whether the cells were cultured). Receptors originate from a female donor with multiple sclerosis, enrolled in a pregnancy study.

The rearrangement joins TRBV2 to TRBJ2-7; unclear D gene. Trimming left V 0 bases short and J 3 bases short, with 6 bases between. The CDR3 extends over 13 amino acids. The germline gives CDR1 SNHLY, CDR2 FYNNEI. The chain's CDR3 is CASSEAELYEQYF. CDR3 nucleotide sequence: TGTGCCAGCAGTGAAGCGGAGCTCTACGAGCAGTACTTC.

This clone was picked up one time. The chain uses TRBV11-2 and TRBJ2-2; D is possibly TRBD1 or TRBD2 (6 bases each). Germline V gene sequence: CDR1 SGHAT, CDR2 FQNNGV. The CDR3 extends over 16 amino acids. V was pared by 1 base and J by 5 bases, with 14 bases between. CDR3 residues: CASSLGSGGRTGELFF. CDR3 nucleotide sequence: TGTGCCAGCAGCTTAGGATCCGGGGGCCGGACCGGGGAGCTGTTTTTT.